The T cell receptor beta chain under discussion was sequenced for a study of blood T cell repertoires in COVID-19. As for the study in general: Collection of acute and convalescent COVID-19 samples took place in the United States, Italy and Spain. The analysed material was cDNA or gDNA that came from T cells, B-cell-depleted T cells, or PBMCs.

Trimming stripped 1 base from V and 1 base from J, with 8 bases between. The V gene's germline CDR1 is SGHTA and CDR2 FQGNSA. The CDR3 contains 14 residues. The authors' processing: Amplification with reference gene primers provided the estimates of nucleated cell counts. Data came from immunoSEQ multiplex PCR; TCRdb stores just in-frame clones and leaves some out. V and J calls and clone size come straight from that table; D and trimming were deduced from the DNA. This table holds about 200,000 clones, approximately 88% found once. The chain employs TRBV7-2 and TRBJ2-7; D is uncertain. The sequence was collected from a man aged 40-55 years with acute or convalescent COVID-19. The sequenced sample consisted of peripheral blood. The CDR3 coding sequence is TGTGCCAGCAGCTTAGATCCTAGTTCCTACGAGCAGTACTTC. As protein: CASSLDPSSYEQYF.